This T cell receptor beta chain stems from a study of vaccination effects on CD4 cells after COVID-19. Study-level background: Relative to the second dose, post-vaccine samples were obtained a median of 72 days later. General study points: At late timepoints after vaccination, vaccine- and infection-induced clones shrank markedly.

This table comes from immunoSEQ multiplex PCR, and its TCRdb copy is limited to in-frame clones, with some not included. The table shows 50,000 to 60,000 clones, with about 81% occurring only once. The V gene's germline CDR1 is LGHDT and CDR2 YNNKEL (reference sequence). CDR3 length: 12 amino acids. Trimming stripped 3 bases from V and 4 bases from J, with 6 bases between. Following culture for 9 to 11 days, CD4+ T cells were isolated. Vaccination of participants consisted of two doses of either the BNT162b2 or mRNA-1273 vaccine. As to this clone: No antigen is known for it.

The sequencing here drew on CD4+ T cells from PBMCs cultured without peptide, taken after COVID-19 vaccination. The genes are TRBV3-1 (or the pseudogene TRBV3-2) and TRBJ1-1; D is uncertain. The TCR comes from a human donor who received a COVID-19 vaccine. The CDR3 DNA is TGTGCCAGCAGCCATATATCCACTGAAGCTTTCTTT. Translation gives CASSHISTEAFF.